A single sample is the source of the 25 T cell receptor beta chains below, sequenced in a study of T-cell memory formation after mild COVID-19. TCRdb re-analysed the 5' RACE reads in MiXCR, keeping a single row per CDR3 protein. The sample holds about 140,000 distinct CDR3 sequences; roughly 13% are singletons and the top ten take approximately 30%. Sequencing was performed on PBMCs or a T cell subset sorted from them (not recorded which). These receptors originate from an adult woman who had mild COVID-19 (a few samples of this study predate the infection). Cell type and time point are not known.

CDR3 residues: CASSQESQGRAKNIQYF. The CDR3 DNA sequence: TGCGCCAGCAGCCAAGAGTCACAGGGCAGGGCCAAAAACATTCAGTACTTC. The rearrangement joins TRBV4-3 to TRBJ2-4, with TRBD1 as a possible D gene (6 bases). Germline lookup yields CDR1 LGHNA and CDR2 YSLEER. V was clipped by 0 bases and J by 1 base, with 13 bases between them. The CDR3 is 17 amino acids.

This clonotype is termed medium-sized. The gene calls are TRBV20-1 and TRBJ1-5, with 8 bases matching TRBD1. Germline CDR1 reads DFQATT; CDR2 reads SNEGSKA (reference sequence). J lost 2 bases, V lost 6 bases, and 12 bases had no gene match. This CDR3 comprises 16 residues. CDR3 loop: CSATDRGIYGNQPQHF. As DNA, the CDR3 is TGCAGTGCCACCGACAGGGGAATTTATGGCAATCAGCCCCAGCATTTT.

This clonotype was counted a few times. The chain has TRBV19 and TRBJ2-7; 10 nucleotides match TRBD1. This CDR3 has 15 amino acids. From germline, CDR1 is LNHDA and CDR2 SQIVND (reference sequence). The trim removed 9 bases at V and 3 bases at J, leaving 11 bases unmatched. CDR3 amino acids: CASRIAGTGDYEQYF. The CDR3 region has the DNA TGTGCCAGCAGGATTGCCGGGACAGGGGACTACGAGCAGTACTTC.

The gene calls are TRBV2 and TRBJ1-1; D perhaps matches TRBD1 (5 bases). The CDR3 is 13 amino acids. Germline CDR1 reads SNHLY; CDR2 reads FYNNEI. Between the trimmed V and J ends, which lost 9 bases and 2 bases, there was a span of 13 bases. The CDR3 here is CARRTRANTEAFF. The CDR3 DNA is TGTGCCAGGCGGACAAGAGCCAACACTGAAGCTTTCTTT.

This clonotype has more than one count but fewer than ten. The V and J genes are TRBV4-1 and TRBJ2-1; 11 bases fit TRBD2. Germline trimming cut 3 bases from V and 6 bases from J; bases unmatched to any gene: 7. In germline, CDR1 is MGHRA, CDR2 YSYEKL. The CDR3 covers 16 residues. This CDR3 is CASSQLTSGGSNEQFF. The CDR3 nucleotides are TGCGCCAGCAGCCAGTTAACTAGCGGGGGTAGCAATGAGCAGTTCTTC.

This clonotype was detected a few times. The J gene is TRBJ2-7, the V gene TRBV4-3, with a weak D call TRBD2 (6 bases). The CDR3 runs to 14 residues. Germline V gene sequence: CDR1 LGHNA, CDR2 YSLEER. The V end was cut by 1 base, the J end by 4 bases, with 11 bases between. The chain's CDR3 is CASSQVGSGYEQYF. CDR3 DNA: TGCGCCAGCAGCCAAGTCGGGAGTGGATACGAGCAGTACTTC.

This clonotype was seen a few times. V and J are TRBV12-3 or TRBV12-4 and TRBJ2-2, with 12 bases identical to TRBD2. V lost 6 bases to trimming and J lost 0 bases; unmatched junction nucleotides: 8. The CDR3 is 18 amino acids. CDR3 loop: CASSTFRLAGANTGELFF. The CDR3 coding sequence is TGTGCCAGCAGCACCTTTAGACTAGCGGGGGCGAACACCGGGGAGCTGTTTTTT.

This clonotype was found a few times. The chain couples TRBV9 to TRBJ2-2, with TRBD1 matching 8 bases. Per the germline V gene, CDR1 is SGDLS and CDR2 is YYNGEE. The CDR3 covers 14 residues. J gave up 5 bases and V 4 bases, and 4 bases lay outside the gene matches. The chain's CDR3 is CASSPRTGTGELFF. The DNA for the CDR3 is TGTGCCAGCAGCCCCAGGACAGGGACCGGGGAGCTGTTTTTT.

This clonotype was seen ten or more times. The chain is built from TRBV7-9 and TRBJ2-1; weak D call: TRBD2 (6 bases). Per germline, CDR1 SEHNR and CDR2 FQNEAQ (reference sequence). V lost 5 bases, J lost 5 bases, and 13 bases lay in between. This CDR3 spans 14 amino acids. This chain's CDR3 is CASSQTGSHNEQFF. CDR3 in DNA: TGTGCCAGCAGCCAGACCGGGAGCCACAATGAGCAGTTCTTC. The full variable domain, with the rest looked up from reference TRBV7-9 and TRBJ2-1, is DTGVSQNPRHKITKRGQNVTFRCDPISEHNRLYWYRQTLGQGPEFLTYFQNEAQLEKSRLLSDRFSAERPKGSFSTLEIQRTEQGDSAMYLCASSQTGSHNEQFFGPGTRLTVL.

This clonotype showed up many times. This chain joins TRBV29-1 and TRBJ2-1; D might be TRBD2 (5 bases). CDR3 length: 13 amino acids. V shed 0 bases and J shed 9 bases, with 12 bases lying between them. Per germline, CDR1 SQVTM and CDR2 ANQGSEA. As DNA, the CDR3 is TGCAGCGTTGAAGATTTTCGGGGTGGTGAGCAGTTCTTC. Translated, it gives CSVEDFRGGEQFF.

The V gene is TRBV6-2 or TRBV6-3, the J gene TRBJ1-6; D call uncertain. The CDR3 runs to 15 residues. The V end was cut by 6 bases, the J end by 5 bases, with 14 bases between. The germline gives CDR1 MNHEY, CDR2 SVGEGT. In DNA, the CDR3 is TGTGCCAGCAGCCAGATCGGAGTTGATAATTCACCCCTCCACTTT. Protein sequence: CASSQIGVDNSPLHF.

The V call is TRBV27, the J call TRBJ1-1, with 10 bases aligning to TRBD1. This CDR3 region has 13 residues. Trimming removed 4 bases from V and 5 bases from J; junction bases left unmatched: 1. Germline lookup yields CDR1 MNHEY and CDR2 SMNVEV (reference sequence). In nucleotides, the CDR3 is TGTGCCAGCAGTTGGGACAGGGGTACTGAAGCTTTCTTT. Protein: CASSWDRGTEAFF.

This clonotype came up a few times. V usage is TRBV25-1 and J usage is TRBJ2-2, with 8 bases lining up with TRBD1. This CDR3 is built from 20 residues. Trimming cost V 4 bases and J 2 bases; bases outside gene matches: 18. Germline values: CDR1 MGHDK, CDR2 SYGVNS. The CDR3 bases are TGTGCCAGCAGTGGACGGTCCCCCCGACAGGGGCATAGAAACACCGGGGAGCTGTTTTTT. Amino acid sequence: CASSGRSPRQGHRNTGELFF.

The V call is TRBV12-3 or TRBV12-4, the J call TRBJ2-7, with D maybe TRBD2 (6 bases). V gave up 3 bases and J gave up 2 bases, with 17 bases separating them. The CDR3 extends over 16 amino acids. The CDR3 region is CASSFGGAPGTYEQYF. CDR3 DNA: TGTGCCAGCAGTTTTGGAGGGGCCCCAGGCACCTACGAGCAGTACTTC.

In its sample, this clonotype was seen a few times. The chain is built from TRBV12-3 or TRBV12-4 and TRBJ1-4; D may be TRBD1 (6 bases). The V end was cut by 4 bases, the J end by 5 bases, with 11 bases between. This CDR3 has 14 amino acids. CDR3 region: CASSWTEWNEKLFF. Here the CDR3 DNA reads TGTGCCAGCAGTTGGACAGAATGGAATGAAAAACTGTTTTTT.

The rearrangement links TRBV12-3 or TRBV12-4 to TRBJ2-7; no definite D call. Trimming took off 2 bases at V and 2 bases at J, with 13 bases between the two ends. This CDR3 contains 15 residues. The CDR3, as DNA: TGTGCCAGCAGTTTAATCAGAGATTGGCCCTACGAGCAGTACTTC. Residues: CASSLIRDWPYEQYF.

This clonotype showed up just once. Just one base apart from a much larger clone, this may be a read error. V gene TRBV20-1 combines with J gene TRBJ2-1, with TRBD2 as a possible D gene (5 bases). V was shortened by 2 bases and J by 5 bases, with 13 bases between the two germline ends. Per germline, CDR1 DFQATT and CDR2 SNEGSKA (reference sequence). The CDR3 length is 14 residues. The CDR3 loop is CSARRRLVDNEQFF. The CDR3 bases are TGCAGTGCTAGACGGAGGCTCGTCGACAATGAGCAGTTCTTC.

In this sample, this clonotype turned up many times. The chain links TRBV7-2 to TRBJ1-6; 7 nucleotides match TRBD1. The CDR3 covers 16 residues. J lost 4 bases, V lost 4 bases, and 7 bases had no gene match. CDR1 is SGHTA, CDR2 FQGNSA, per germline. The CDR3 DNA is TGTGCCAGCAGCTCAAACCAGGGGGTGTATAATTCACCCCTCCACTTT. Translation gives CASSSNQGVYNSPLHF.

This clonotype was picked up a small number of times. This chain uses TRBV7-2 with TRBJ1-1, with 9 bases aligning to TRBD1. Germline CDR1 reads SGHTA; CDR2 reads FQGNSA. The CDR3 covers 15 residues. The trim removed 2 bases at V and 2 bases at J, leaving 3 bases unmatched. This CDR3 is CASSLKGQGNTEAFF. In nucleotides, the CDR3 is TGTGCCAGCAGCTTAAAGGGACAGGGTAACACTGAAGCTTTCTTT.

This clonotype was recorded at least ten times. The chain couples TRBV5-1 to TRBJ1-1; the D is unclear. With 0 bases removed from V and 5 bases from J, the gap between germline ends came to 14 bases. This CDR3 comprises 15 residues. CDR1 is SGHRS, CDR2 YFSETQ, per germline. CDR3 residues: CASSLVRNGETEAFF. The CDR3 region has the DNA TGCGCCAGCAGCTTGGTTCGGAATGGAGAAACTGAAGCTTTCTTT.

This clonotype was seen a handful of times. The J gene is TRBJ2-1, the V gene TRBV15, with D hard to call. V gave up 5 bases and J gave up 8 bases, with 10 bases separating them. This CDR3 has 12 amino acids. The germline CDR1 and CDR2 sequences are LNHNV and YYDKDF (reference sequence). In DNA form, the CDR3 reads TGTGCCACCAGCGAGCAGGTGGATGAGCAGTTCTTC. As protein: CATSEQVDEQFF.

This clonotype was recorded many times. This chain links TRBV9 with TRBJ2-7, with unresolved D. In germline, CDR1 is SGDLS, CDR2 YYNGEE. CDR3 length: 14 residues. Between the trimmed V and J ends, which lost 4 bases and 1 base, there was a span of 12 bases. The CDR3 is CASSPGLNSYEQYF. CDR3 coding DNA: TGTGCCAGCAGCCCCGGCCTTAATTCCTACGAGCAGTACTTC. Full variable domain (missing parts from reference TRBV9 and TRBJ2-7): DSGVTQTPKHLITATGQRVTLRCSPRSGDLSVYWYQQSLDQGLQFLIQYYNGEERAKGNILERFSAQQFPDLHSELNLSSLELGDSALYFCASSPGLNSYEQYFGPGTRLTVT.

This clonotype was seen only once. The rearrangement links TRBV7-9 to TRBJ2-2, with 8 bases that match TRBD2. V was pared by 4 bases and J by 7 bases, with 8 bases of the junction left unmatched. The CDR3 totals 15 residues. Per the germline V gene, CDR1 is SEHNR and CDR2 is FQNEAQ (reference sequence). The CDR3 loop reads CASSSPGLGDGELFF. In nucleotides, the CDR3 is TGTGCCAGCAGCTCACCGGGACTAGGGGACGGGGAGCTGTTTTTT.

The CDR3 sequence: CASSEALSQGINYEQYF. The CDR3 DNA follows: TGTGCCAGCAGTGAAGCGCTTTCACAGGGGATCAACTACGAGCAGTACTTC. The chain joins TRBV2 to TRBJ2-7; TRBD1 matches at 7 bases. The germline CDR1 and CDR2 sequences are SNHLY and FYNNEI. The J segment lost 3 bases and the V segment lost 0 bases, leaving 11 bases of the junction unmatched. This CDR3 spans 17 amino acids.

This clonotype was seen only a few times. V and J are TRBV7-6 and TRBJ2-7; D is perhaps TRBD2 (6 bases). Trimming stripped 5 bases from V and 2 bases from J, with 19 bases between. The germline CDR1 and CDR2 sequences are SGHVS and FNYEAQ. CDR3 length equals 16 residues. The CDR3 DNA reads as TGTGCCAGCAGCGCACTACTCGGGGGTCCGACCTACGAGCAGTACTTC. As protein: CASSALLGGPTYEQYF. Drawing the rest from reference TRBV7-6 and TRBJ2-7, the complete variable domain is GAGVSQSPRYKVTKRGQDVALRCDPISGHVSLYWYRQALGQGPEFLTYFNYEAQQDKSGLPNDRFSAERPEGSISTLTIQRTEQRDSAMYRCASSALLGGPTYEQYFGPGTRLTVT.